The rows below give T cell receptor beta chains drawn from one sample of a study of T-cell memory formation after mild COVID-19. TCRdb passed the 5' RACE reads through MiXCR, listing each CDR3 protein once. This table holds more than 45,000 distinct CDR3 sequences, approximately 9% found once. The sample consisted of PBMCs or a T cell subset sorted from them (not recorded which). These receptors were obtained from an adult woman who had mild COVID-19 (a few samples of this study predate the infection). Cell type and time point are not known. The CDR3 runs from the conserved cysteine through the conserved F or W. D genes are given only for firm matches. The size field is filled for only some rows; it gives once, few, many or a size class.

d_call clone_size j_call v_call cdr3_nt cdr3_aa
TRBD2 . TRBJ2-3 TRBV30 TGTGCCTGGAGCCCCGGACTAGCGGGAGGGCTCTATACGCAGTATTTT CAWSPGLAGGLYTQYF
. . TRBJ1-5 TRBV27 TGTGCCAGCAGTTTATGGTCTGGCCGGGGGACCAATCAGCCCCAGCATTTT CASSLWSGRGTNQPQHF
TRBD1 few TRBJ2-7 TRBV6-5 TGTGCCAGCAGGCCGTACGGGACAGATTTCTACGAGCAGTACTTC CASRPYGTDFYEQYF
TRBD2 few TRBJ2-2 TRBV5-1 TGCGCCAGCAGCTTAAGACTAGCGGACACCGGGGAGCTGTTTTTT CASSLRLADTGELFF
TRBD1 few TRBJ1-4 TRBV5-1 TGCGCCAGCAGCTTCGGACAGGGGGGTGAAAAACTGTTTTTT CASSFGQGGEKLFF
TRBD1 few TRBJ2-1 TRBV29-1 TGCAGCGTTGCGACAGGGGTATTAGGCAATGAGCAGTTCTTC CSVATGVLGNEQFF
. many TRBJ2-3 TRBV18 TGTGCCAGCTCACCGGGGGGCAGGACGACAGATACGCAGTATTTT CASSPGGRTTDTQYF
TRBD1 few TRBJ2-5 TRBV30 TGTGCCTGGAGCCTTGCGGGGACAGGGATGGAGACCCAGTACTTC CAWSLAGTGMETQYF
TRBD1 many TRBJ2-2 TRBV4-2 TGTGCCGGTCCGGGACAGGGGAACACCGGGGAGCTGTTTTTT CAGPGQGNTGELFF
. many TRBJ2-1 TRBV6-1 TGTGCCAGCGTGACCGATCAATTGCACGGCTACAATGAGCAGTTCTTC CASVTDQLHGYNEQFF
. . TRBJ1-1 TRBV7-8 TGTGCCAGCAGCTTACGGGTAGGGAGCACTGAAGCTTTCTTT CASSLRVGSTEAFF
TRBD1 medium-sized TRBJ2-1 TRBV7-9 TGTGCCAGCAGCCCATGGACAGGGGGCAATGAGCAGTTCTTC CASSPWTGGNEQFF
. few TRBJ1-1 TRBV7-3 TGTGCCAGCAGCTCCACTACGGACTCTGAAGCTTTCTTT CASSSTTDSEAFF
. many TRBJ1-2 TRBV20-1 TGCAGTGCTAGAGGGGGGCTGAGGCTCTATGGCTACACCTTC CSARGGLRLYGYTF
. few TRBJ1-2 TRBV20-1 TGCAGTGTGGGCTATGGCTACACCTTC CSVGYGYTF
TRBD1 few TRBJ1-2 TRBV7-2 TGTGCCAGCAGCTTAGGTGGGGACAGACGACACACCTTC CASSLGGDRRHTF
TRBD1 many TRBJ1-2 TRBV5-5 TGTGCCAGCAGCTCAACAGGGGGCAATGGCTACACCTTC CASSSTGGNGYTF
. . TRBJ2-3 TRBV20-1 TGCAGTGCTAGAGGGGACGAAACTAGCACAGATACGCAGTATTTT CSARGDETSTDTQYF
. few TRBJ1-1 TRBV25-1 TGTGCCAGCAGTGATTTGCCGGGGGCTGGGGACACCGAAGCTTTCTTT CASSDLPGAGDTEAFF
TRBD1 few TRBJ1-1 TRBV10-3 TGTGCCATCAGTGAGTCGAAGGGCAGGGGGCAGGGGAACACTGAAGCTTTCTTT CAISESKGRGQGNTEAFF
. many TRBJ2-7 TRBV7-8 TGTGCCAGCAGCTTACGGCGTAACAGCCACGAGCAGTACTTC CASSLRRNSHEQYF
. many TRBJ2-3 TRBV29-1 TGCAGCATTGATTGGGGCACAGATACGCAGTATTTT CSIDWGTDTQYF
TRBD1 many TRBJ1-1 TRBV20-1 TGCAGTGCTTGGCCACAGACAGGGGCGAACACTGAAGCTTTCTTT CSAWPQTGANTEAFF
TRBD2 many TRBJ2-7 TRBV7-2 TGTGCCAGCAGCGTCACTAGCGGGAGCCCTTTCTACGAGCAGTACTTC CASSVTSGSPFYEQYF